This TCR beta chain was found in a study of blood T cells in healthy people across ages. The use of a sample-barcoded 5' primer and a J-beta primer mix characterized a second PCR of roughly 6 to 11 cycles. TCRdb reprocessed the 5' RACE reads with MiXCR, giving one entry per CDR3 protein. The sample shows over 1,500,000 distinct CDR3 sequences, 40% to 55% of them seen only once. Sequenced material: blood. The TCR comes from a woman between 40 and 50 years old in good health.

This CDR3 reads CASSQETRDEQFF. As DNA, the CDR3 is TGTGCCAGCAGCCAAGAAACACGCGATGAGCAGTTCTTC. This chain connects TRBV14 to TRBJ2-1; D remains unclear. The CDR3 runs to 13 residues. V was shortened by 0 bases and J by 8 bases, with 8 bases between the two germline ends. The germline V gene encodes CDR1 SGHDN and CDR2 FVKESK.